This TCR beta chain is drawn from a study of cytomegalovirus exposure and HLA in healthy donors (dated by TCRdb to about 2017). A note on the overall study: In an earlier analysis of 550 to 750 of the donors, 276 Gb of sequence data and 90 million to 120 million unique TCR beta sequences from some 170 million T cells were reported. An early release that covered approximately 600 HLA-typed donors contained about 300 gigabases of sequencing data and tens of millions of unique TCR sequences. Of the roughly 400 genotyped donors, roughly 80% were placed in the genetic ancestry cluster associated with self-reported Caucasian donors. The study was designed to test whether signatures of past pathogen exposure could be identified by cataloging public T cell receptors. Using immunosequencing, the study profiled T cell repertoires from 500 to 800 subjects and related those repertoires to cytomegalovirus serostatus. In addition to the first cohort of about 650 subjects, a separate validation cohort of over 90 different subjects was used. The study combined high-throughput TCR immunosequencing, statistical association of individual TCRs with disease status, and machine learning to predict cytomegalovirus infection status. To study patterns of TCR occurrence, a later analysis re-analyzed previously published TCR beta repertoires from 500 to 850 donors and added high-resolution HLA genotyping. In the later analysis, no new phenotypic data were used to find candidate immune exposures; instead, reliance was placed on TCR beta sequences and their occurrence across donors. An earlier analysis of 450 to 750 of the donors used high-throughput TCR beta sequencing to judge whether each TCR beta V gene segment behaved as functional or pseudogenic. Donor age, sex, ethnicity and CMV serostatus were compiled together with the repertoire data. A later genetic analysis took genome-wide SNP genotypes for about 55% of the roughly 670 donors and used that subset as a discovery cohort. Every repertoire in the discovery cohort had been generated on one and the same sequencing platform. Both class I and class II loci were covered by HLA typing, at four-digit resolution. Typing coverage varied by locus: about 629-630 donors for A, B, C, DRB1 and DQB1; roughly 520 for DQA1; nearly 610 for DPA1; approximately 490 for DPB1. Several DR-DQ haplotypes were handled as single units for association and clustering because linkage in the cohort was strong. Among some 400 genotyped donors of the cohort, an average of around 240,000 unique TCR beta nucleotide sequences were sequenced per donor, roughly 20% of them non-productive. Findings and caveats that apply to the study as a whole: Assigning TCR associations to individual alleles was difficult when HLA alleles, especially DR and DQ, strongly co-occurred. Because counts were too low, roughly 18 rarely observed V segments, including chromosome 9 orphons, were left out of the earlier analysis of approximately 500 of the donors. In both the original and validation cohorts, the classifier was reported to diagnose cytomegalovirus status with high specificity and sensitivity. Correlated functional status among segregating V segments might reflect linkage disequilibrium, but an unknown experimental factor could not be ruled out. Compared with the roughly 670-donor mean, donors in an Asian-associated ancestry cluster had fewer N-insertions in productive TCRs, according to a later genetic analysis. Sequencing depth was assumed to be roughly uniform across donors in the presence/absence analyses, though that assumption may not hold. A group of highly shared sequence variants was considered likely to be a technical artifact of the sequencing pipeline. At a false discovery rate of 0.05, a later analysis linked 16,951 TCR beta sequences to specific HLA alleles. According to a later analysis, TCR association rates differed among HLA loci, with DRB1 alleles showing the most associated TCRs and HLA-C alleles showing the fewest. Because HLA typing was missing for some donors at each locus, association tests included only the typed subset. Immune exposure information for the cohort was limited to CMV serostatus. A few of the identified cytomegalovirus-associated TCR beta chains were confirmed in vitro to be specific for cytomegalovirus antigens. An earlier analysis of approximately 540 of the donors showed that most TCR beta V segments appeared in productive rearrangements either about 87% or about 30% of the time, which broadly matched IMGT annotations. This cohort had only TCR beta chains sequenced, and the lack of alpha or paired-chain data limited which features could be detected. A further reported finding was that TCR beta sequences accurately predicted the HLA-A and HLA-B alleles for most subjects in the first cohort. A later analysis found that most CMV-associated TCR beta chains appeared HLA-restricted, with HLA associations seemingly driven largely by CMV exposure. The authors suggested that the approach could potentially be extended to other disease states and immunological phenotypes. Compared with equally common non-associated chains, HLA-associated TCR beta chains in a later analysis were more clonally expanded and had lower generation probabilities. Across donors, most TCR sequences were observed very rarely, whereas some public TCRs were present in many individuals. According to a later analysis, parvovirus B19, influenza, CMV and Epstein-Barr virus appeared linked to several top co-occurrence clusters. In a later genetic analysis, a missense DCLRE1C variant was associated with V-gene and J-gene trimming of TCR beta chains, and the association was replicated in an independent cohort. A total of roughly 160 TCR beta chains were listed by the study as associated with cytomegalovirus.

Points on this clone: Its specific antigen is unknown. Per-base quality was not reported, and no clone a single base away is much larger than it.

In total, approximately 690 healthy bone marrow donors made up the cohort. At the time of sampling, every cohort member was nominally healthy, though immune exposures that went unrecorded were likely present. The donor was CMV seronegative and was included in the group of over 300 seronegative cohort members. Every donor gave a peripheral blood sample, and the peripheral blood mononuclear cells from that sample were used for TCR beta sequencing. The Qiagen DNeasy Blood Extraction Kit was used to extract genomic DNA from the blood cell samples. The library was made by the immunoSEQ multiplex PCR assay. A mixture of 60 forward primers for TCR Vbeta segments and 13 reverse primers for TCR Jbeta segments was used in the multiplex PCR. The CDR3 region of rearranged TCR beta genes was amplified from genomic DNA by a multiplex PCR assay. The Illumina HiSeq System was used to sequence the amplified TCR beta libraries as 87-base-pair reads. The study's own analysis went as follows. A later analysis tallied approximately 87 million unique TCR beta chains across the roughly 610 repertoires, and about 12 million of those chains were shared by two or more donors. A nearest-neighbor algorithm error-corrected the raw reads and collapsed the reads into unique sequences, merging closely related sequences to remove PCR and sequencing errors. Alignment of CDR3 sequences to IMGT reference sequences was used to assign V, D and J gene segments. Each retained sequence needed at least a six-nucleotide match to both a V gene segment and a J gene segment. A rearrangement counted as productive if the CDR3 had no stop codons and remained in frame with V and J, and every other rearrangement counted as non-productive. CDR3 was defined according to IMGT convention as the region running from the second conserved V-encoded cysteine to the conserved J-encoded phenylalanine. In an earlier analysis of some 550 of the donors, sequences lacking an unambiguous match to a single V gene segment were excluded. An earlier analysis of approximately 590 of the donors called V segments functional above 56.7% productive rearrangements and segregating when the between-donor standard deviation exceeded 5%. A statistical classification framework was developed to diagnose cytomegalovirus status using the catalog of TCR beta chain sequences. V and J gene assignment, in a later analysis, came from comparing TCR nucleotide sequences with IMGT/GENE-DB human TR gene sequences. A later analysis assigned CDR3 sequences and most-parsimonious VDJ recombination scenarios with the TCRdist pipeline. A later analysis defined each TCR beta chain by its CDR3 amino acid sequence plus V-gene family, and excluded reads lacking a unique V-gene family. To address suspected cross-contamination and a sequencing artifact, a later analysis removed several hundred highly shared, low-generation-probability nucleotide sequences. For each public chain, a later analysis derived a clonal expansion index from normalized ranks of inferred template counts within each repertoire. A later analysis computed generation probabilities with a VDJ recombination model fitted to out-of-frame rearrangements, and checked the results against IGoR. In a later analysis, hypergeometric tests were used to score TCR-TCR, TCR-HLA and TCR-CMV co-occurrence, with a repertoire-size bias correction applied to TCR pairs. To estimate false discovery rates, a later analysis permuted the HLA or CMV assignments 20 times. In a later analysis, co-occurring TCRs were grouped using DBSCAN, with TCRdist sequence similarity added in when clustering inside HLA-allele-positive subsets. Repertoires with fewer than 30,000 or more than 120,000 public chains, plus five repertoires with anomalous nucleotide sharing, were excluded from co-occurrence clustering. TCRdb re-hosts the immuneACCESS table, in-frame sequences only. Its copies lack some clones; in the studies checked, an unresolved V gene accounts for under half of them, and the cause for the rest is not known. V and J calls and clone size follow that table, whereas D and trimming were derived from the DNA. The sample table records approximately 180,000 clones; around 74% of these occur just once. The ten largest account for 2.9% of the sample.

Specimen: PBMCs. The sequence came from a male donor in good health and CMV-seronegative.

The encoded CDR3 is CASSSQDRFEDQPQHF. The nucleotide sequence is given as TGTGCCAGCAGCTCCCAAGACAGGTTTGAGGATCAGCCCCAGCATTTT. The sequence joins TRBV7-8 to TRBJ1-5, with TRBD1 as a weak D call on 6 bases. In the germline V gene, CDR1 corresponds to SGHVS and CDR2 to FQNEAQ. Counted from cysteine to phenylalanine, this CDR3 has 16 amino acids. The DNA shown is the 48-base CDR3, in frame from base 1. The junction carries 18 bases between V and J, which are trimmed by 4 bases and 5 bases respectively.